This TCR beta chain originates from a study of blood T cells in healthy people across ages (dated by TCRdb to about 2015). Broadly, across the study: In model experiments, template switching captured about one uniquely barcoded TCR beta cDNA molecule for every two T cells. The study analyzed two additional independent replicas of 1 million unique cDNA reads from the same blood draw for two donors, one aged 18 to 29 and one aged 80 or older. Four age groups were formed from the donors: young (average approximately 17 years), middle-aged (approximately 40), aged (around 68) and long-lived (approximately 78). The study measured age-related changes in TCR beta repertoire diversity using deep sequencing normalized with unique cDNA molecular identifiers. To avoid experimental bias, donors of different ages were randomly spread across the sequencing lanes. Points the paper makes about the study in general: Estimates of total diversity based on one million sequenced T cells were considered lower bounds and underestimates. As age increased, observed TCR beta diversity per million T cells dropped in a roughly linear way, and a significant reduction was already evident by age 40. Observed TCR beta diversity correlated strongly with the percentage of naive T cells measured by flow cytometry. Since profiling was done on bulk unsorted PBMCs, naive and antigen-experienced compartments could not be conclusively compared. Because the CMV infection status of the donors was unknown, age-related changes in expanded clonotypes may potentially have been confounded. Compared with the aged group, the long-lived group had more naive CD4+ T cells, fewer expanded clones and increased TCR diversity, suggesting age selection.

A word on this clonotype: The antigen this receptor binds is unknown. No clone much larger than this one lies a single base away; base qualities are absent.

The library was obtained by 5' RACE. A second roughly 7 to 11 cycle PCR used a sample-barcoded 5' primer and a J-beta primer mix. Each TCR beta cDNA molecule received a unique molecular identifier from a template-switch 5' adaptor carrying 12 random nucleotides. Each sample yielded at least 2.5 million CDR3-containing paired-end reads. The Mint cDNA synthesis kit, primed by a TRBC-specific oligonucleotide, was used to synthesize first-strand cDNA from all RNA. Following uracil-DNA glycosylase treatment, a first 18-cycle PCR with universal primers M1SS and BC2_uni_R was performed on all cDNA. Turning to the authors' computational methods: Normalization of each sample was performed by random selection of 1 million high-quality reads, each carrying a distinct molecular identifier. Reads sharing molecular identifiers were discarded rather than binned into consensus sequences. CDR3 identification, clonotype clustering and error correction used MiTCR with a Q25 quality threshold and the strictest error-elimination algorithm. A nonparametric unseen species model with Euler transformation was used to estimate a lower bound on total TCR beta diversity. In TCRdb, the public reads were trimmed at Q25 with fastp and aligned with MiXCR, with productive beta chains retained. Duplicate CDR3 protein sequences are folded into a single record with the most common DNA and genes. For this entry, the V and J calls and clone size follow TCRdb and not the study's own pipeline. In this sample the table shows over 1,500,000 distinct CDR3 sequences, roughly 43% of which occur a single time. Roughly 23% of the sample belongs to the ten largest clones.

Taken from cysteine to phenylalanine, the CDR3 has 15 residues. The sequence is cut down to CDR3 DNA, 45 bases in frame from base 1. CDR1 and CDR2 were assigned from the germline V gene as SGHVS and FQNEAQ. The donors were some 39 Caucasian individuals from Russia, aged roughly 6 to 90 years, who were systemically healthy. Each donor gave about 9.8 milliliters of peripheral blood, drawn into EDTA-treated Vacutainer tubes. Ficoll-Paque density-gradient centrifugation was used to isolate PBMCs, with at least 6.5 million per sample. Total RNA, at least 5 micrograms per sample, was extracted from PBMCs with Trizol reagent. Naive CD45RAhigh/CD27high T cell percentages were measured by flow cytometry on a PBMC aliquot from every donor.

The TCR was taken from a human donor in good health. The receptor chain draws on TRBV7-8 and TRBJ2-5, and possibly TRBD2, on 6 matching bases. The J call may be in error: the DNA end matches TRBJ2-7 better. The specimen sequenced was blood. CDR3 region: CASSSKRGTLYEQYF. DNA sequence: TGTGCCAGCAGCTCAAAACGGGGGACCCTCTACGAGCAGTACTTC.